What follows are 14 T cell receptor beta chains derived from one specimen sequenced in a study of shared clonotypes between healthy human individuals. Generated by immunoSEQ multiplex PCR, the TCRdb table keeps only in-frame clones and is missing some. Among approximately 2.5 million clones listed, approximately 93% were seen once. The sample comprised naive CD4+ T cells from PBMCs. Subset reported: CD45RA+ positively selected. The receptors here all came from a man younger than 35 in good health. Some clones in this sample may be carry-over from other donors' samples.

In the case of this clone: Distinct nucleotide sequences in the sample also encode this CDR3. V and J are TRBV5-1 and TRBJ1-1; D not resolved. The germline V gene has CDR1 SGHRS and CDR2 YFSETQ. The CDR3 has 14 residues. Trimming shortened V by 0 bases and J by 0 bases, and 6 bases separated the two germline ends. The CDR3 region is CASSLEGLNTEAFF. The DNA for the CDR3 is TGCGCCAGCAGCTTGGAAGGGCTGAACACTGAAGCTTTCTTT.

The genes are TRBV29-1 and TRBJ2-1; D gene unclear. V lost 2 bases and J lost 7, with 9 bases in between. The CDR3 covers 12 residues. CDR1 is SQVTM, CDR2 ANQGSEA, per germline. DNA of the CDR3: TGCAGCGTTGAACGGGCCGTGAATGAGCAGTTCTTC. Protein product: CSVERAVNEQFF.

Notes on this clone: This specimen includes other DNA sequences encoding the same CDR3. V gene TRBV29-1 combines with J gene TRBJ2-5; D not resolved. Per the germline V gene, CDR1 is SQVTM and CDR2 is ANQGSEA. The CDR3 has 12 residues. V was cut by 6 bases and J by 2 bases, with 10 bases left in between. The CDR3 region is CSVVPPQETQYF. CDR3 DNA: TGCAGCGTCGTTCCGCCTCAAGAGACCCAGTACTTC.

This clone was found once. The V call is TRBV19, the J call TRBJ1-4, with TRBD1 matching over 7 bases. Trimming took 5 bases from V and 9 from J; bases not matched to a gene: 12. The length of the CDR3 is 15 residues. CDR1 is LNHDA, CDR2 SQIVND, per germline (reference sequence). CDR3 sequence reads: CASSPTGTDDKKLFF. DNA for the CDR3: TGTGCCAGTAGTCCCACCGGGACAGATGATAAAAAACTGTTTTTT.

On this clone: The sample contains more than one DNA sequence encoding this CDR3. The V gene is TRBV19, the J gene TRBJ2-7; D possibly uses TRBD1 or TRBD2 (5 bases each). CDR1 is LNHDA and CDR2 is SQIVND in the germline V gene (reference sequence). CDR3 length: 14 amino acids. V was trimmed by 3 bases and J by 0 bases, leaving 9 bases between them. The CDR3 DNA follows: TGTGCCAGTAGTATTGGTGGGGGCTCCTACGAGCAGTACTTC. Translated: CASSIGGGSYEQYF.

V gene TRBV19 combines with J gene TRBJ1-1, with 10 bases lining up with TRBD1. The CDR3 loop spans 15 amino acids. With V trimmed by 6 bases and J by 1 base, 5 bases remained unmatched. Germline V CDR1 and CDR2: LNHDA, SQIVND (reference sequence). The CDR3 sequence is CASRRQGAENTEAFF. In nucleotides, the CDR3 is TGTGCCAGTAGACGACAGGGGGCAGAGAACACTGAAGCTTTCTTT.

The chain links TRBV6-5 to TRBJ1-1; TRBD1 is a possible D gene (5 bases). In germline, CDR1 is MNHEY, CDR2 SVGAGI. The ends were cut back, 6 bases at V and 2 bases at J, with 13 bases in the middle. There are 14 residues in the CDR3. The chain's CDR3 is CASRYRLGNTEAFF. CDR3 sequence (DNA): TGTGCCAGCAGGTACAGGTTGGGTAACACTGAAGCTTTCTTT.

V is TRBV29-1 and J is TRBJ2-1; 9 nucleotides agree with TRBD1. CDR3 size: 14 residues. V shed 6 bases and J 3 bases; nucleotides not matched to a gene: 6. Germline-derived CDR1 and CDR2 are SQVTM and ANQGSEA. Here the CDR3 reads CSVLQGANYNEQFF. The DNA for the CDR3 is TGCAGCGTCTTACAGGGGGCGAACTACAATGAGCAGTTCTTC.

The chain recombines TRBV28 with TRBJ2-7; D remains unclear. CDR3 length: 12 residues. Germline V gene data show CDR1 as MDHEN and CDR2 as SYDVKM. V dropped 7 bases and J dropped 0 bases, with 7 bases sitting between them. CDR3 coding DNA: TGTGCCAGCAAGGCCAACTCCTACGAGCAGTACTTC. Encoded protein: CASKANSYEQYF.

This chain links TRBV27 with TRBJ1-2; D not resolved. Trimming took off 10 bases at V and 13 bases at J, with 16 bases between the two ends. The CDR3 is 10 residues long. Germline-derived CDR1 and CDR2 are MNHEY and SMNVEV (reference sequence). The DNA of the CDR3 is TGTGCCACCGTCCGGGGTCCGGGCACCTTC. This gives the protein CATVRGPGTF.

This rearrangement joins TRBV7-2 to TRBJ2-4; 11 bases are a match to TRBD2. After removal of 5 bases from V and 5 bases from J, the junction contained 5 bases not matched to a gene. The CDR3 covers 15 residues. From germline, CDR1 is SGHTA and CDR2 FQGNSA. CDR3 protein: CASSQGGLAENIQYF. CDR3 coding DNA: TGTGCCAGCAGCCAAGGGGGACTAGCGGAAAACATTCAGTACTTC.

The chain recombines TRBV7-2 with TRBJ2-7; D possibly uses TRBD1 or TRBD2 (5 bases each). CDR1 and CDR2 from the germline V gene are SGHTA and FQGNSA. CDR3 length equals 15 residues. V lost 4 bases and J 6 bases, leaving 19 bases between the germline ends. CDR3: CASSSSGTIGLEQYF. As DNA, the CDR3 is TGTGCCAGCAGCTCTTCCGGGACCATTGGGCTCGAGCAGTACTTC.

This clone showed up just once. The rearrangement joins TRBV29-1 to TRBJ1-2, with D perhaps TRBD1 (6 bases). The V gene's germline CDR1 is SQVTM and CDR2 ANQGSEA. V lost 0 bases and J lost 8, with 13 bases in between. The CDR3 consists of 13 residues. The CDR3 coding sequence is TGCAGCGTTGAAGATAAGGACAGTAGCGGCTACACCTTC. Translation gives CSVEDKDSSGYTF. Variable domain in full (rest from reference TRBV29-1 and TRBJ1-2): SAVISQKPSRDICQRGTSLTIQCQVDSQVTMMFWYRQQPGQSLTLIATANQGSEATYESGFVIDKFPISRPNLTFSTLTVSNMSPEDSSIYLCSVEDKDSSGYTFGSGTRLTVV.

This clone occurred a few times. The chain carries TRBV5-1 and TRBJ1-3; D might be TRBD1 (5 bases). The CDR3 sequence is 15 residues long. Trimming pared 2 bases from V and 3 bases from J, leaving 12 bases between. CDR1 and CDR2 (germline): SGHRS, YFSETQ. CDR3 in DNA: TGCGCCAGCAGCTTCGGAGTGACAGTTGGAAACACCATATATTTT. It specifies CASSFGVTVGNTIYF.